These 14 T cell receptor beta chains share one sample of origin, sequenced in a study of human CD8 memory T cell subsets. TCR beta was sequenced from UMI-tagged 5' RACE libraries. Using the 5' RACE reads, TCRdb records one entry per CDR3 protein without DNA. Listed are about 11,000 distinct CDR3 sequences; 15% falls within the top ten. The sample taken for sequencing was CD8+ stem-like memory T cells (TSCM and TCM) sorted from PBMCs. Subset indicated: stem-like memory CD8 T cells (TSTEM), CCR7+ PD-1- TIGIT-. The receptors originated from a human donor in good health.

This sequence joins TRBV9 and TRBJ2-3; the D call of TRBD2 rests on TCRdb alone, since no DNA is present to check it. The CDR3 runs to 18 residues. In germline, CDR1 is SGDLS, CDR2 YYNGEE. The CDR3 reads CASSERTGTSGNTDTQYF.

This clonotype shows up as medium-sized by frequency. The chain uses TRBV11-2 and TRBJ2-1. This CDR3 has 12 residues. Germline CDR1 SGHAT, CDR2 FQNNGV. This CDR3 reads CASSNPMLEQFF.

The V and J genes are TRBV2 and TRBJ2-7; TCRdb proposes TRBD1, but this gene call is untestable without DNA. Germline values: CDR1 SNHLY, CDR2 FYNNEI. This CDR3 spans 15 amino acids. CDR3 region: CASKKDKTYSYEQYF.

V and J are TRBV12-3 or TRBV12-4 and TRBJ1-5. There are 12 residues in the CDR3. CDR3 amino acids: CASSSDNQPQHF.

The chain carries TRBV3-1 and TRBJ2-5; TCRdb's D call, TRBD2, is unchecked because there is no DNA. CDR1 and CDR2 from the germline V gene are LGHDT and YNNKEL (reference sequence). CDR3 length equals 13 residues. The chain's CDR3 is CASSPGLQETQYF.

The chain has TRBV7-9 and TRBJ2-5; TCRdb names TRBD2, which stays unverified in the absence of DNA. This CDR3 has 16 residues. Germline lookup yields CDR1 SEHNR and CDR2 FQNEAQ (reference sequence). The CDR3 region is CASSFNLDEGRETQYF. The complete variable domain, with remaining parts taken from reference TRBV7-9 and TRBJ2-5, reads DTGVSQNPRHKITKRGQNVTFRCDPISEHNRLYWYRQTLGQGPEFLTYFQNEAQLEKSRLLSDRFSAERPKGSFSTLEIQRTEQGDSAMYLCASSFNLDEGRETQYFGPGTRLLVL.

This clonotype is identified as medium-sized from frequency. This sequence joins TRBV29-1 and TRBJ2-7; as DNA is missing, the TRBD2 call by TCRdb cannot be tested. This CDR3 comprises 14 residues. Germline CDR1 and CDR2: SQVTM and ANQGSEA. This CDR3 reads CSVKLAATDYEQYF.

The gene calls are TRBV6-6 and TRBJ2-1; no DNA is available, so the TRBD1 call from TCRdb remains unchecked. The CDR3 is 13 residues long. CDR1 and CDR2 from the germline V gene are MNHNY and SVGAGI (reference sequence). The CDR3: CASGGETYNEQFF.

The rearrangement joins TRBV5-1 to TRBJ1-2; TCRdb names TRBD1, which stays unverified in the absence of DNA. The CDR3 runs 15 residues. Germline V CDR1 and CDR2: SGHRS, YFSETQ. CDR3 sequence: CASSRGSQGGYGYTF.

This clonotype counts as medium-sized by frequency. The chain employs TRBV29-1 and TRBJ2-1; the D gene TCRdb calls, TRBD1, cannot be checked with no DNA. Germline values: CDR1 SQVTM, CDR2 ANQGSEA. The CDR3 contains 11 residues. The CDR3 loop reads CSVVNRDEQFF.

The CDR3 protein is CASRTTGNPYNEQFF. The chain couples TRBV7-8 to TRBJ2-1; TCRdb calls TRBD1, which cannot be checked without DNA. Germline loops: CDR1 SGHVS, CDR2 FQNEAQ. CDR3 length equals 15 residues.

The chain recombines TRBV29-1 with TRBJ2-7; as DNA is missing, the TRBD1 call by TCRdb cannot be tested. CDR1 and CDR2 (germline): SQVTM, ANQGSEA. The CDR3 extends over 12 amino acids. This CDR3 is CSGLWQGGEQYF.

This CDR3 reads CASSLGWGRDIGAFF. This sequence joins TRBV18 and TRBJ1-1. Germline V gene lookup returns CDR1 KGHSH and CDR2 LQKENI. The CDR3 is 15 residues long.

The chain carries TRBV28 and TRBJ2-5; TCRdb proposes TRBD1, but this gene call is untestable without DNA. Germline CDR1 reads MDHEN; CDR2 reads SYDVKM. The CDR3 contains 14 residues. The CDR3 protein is CASTHRDRKETQYF.